This is a list of T cell receptor beta chains from one sample in a study of T cell responses to AZD1222 COVID-19 vaccine. Profiled with immunoSEQ multiplex PCR; TCRdb holds only in-frame clones, not every one. The sample has 150,000 or so clones; 90% to 95% are singletons. Sequenced here: peripheral blood, sampled 28 days after the second AZD1222 dose. These receptor sequences come from an adult who received the AZD1222 COVID-19 vaccine. CDR3s include the opening cysteine and the closing phenylalanine or tryptophan. Each record gives: J gene, D gene, clone size, V gene, CDR3 protein, CDR3 DNA. A D gene is named only where the DNA matches it firmly. For some rows the clone size is stated as once, few or many, or as a class when expanded; others skip it.

j_call: TRBJ1-1; d_call: .; clone_size: .; v_call: TRBV7-2; cdr3_aa: CASSLEPNTEAFF; cdr3_nt: TGTGCCAGCAGCTTAGAACCAAACACTGAAGCTTTCTTT
j_call: TRBJ1-5; d_call: .; clone_size: .; v_call: TRBV28; cdr3_aa: CASSFRHSNQPQHF; cdr3_nt: TGTGCCAGCAGTTTTCGCCATTCTAATCAGCCCCAGCATTTT
j_call: TRBJ2-7; d_call: TRBD2; clone_size: .; v_call: TRBV7-8; cdr3_aa: CASSWAGGNYEQYF; cdr3_nt: TGTGCCAGCAGCTGGGCGGGGGGAAACTACGAGCAGTACTTC
j_call: TRBJ1-1; d_call: .; clone_size: .; v_call: TRBV21-1; cdr3_aa: CASSREAEQGGITEAFF; cdr3_nt: TGTGCCAGCAGCAGAGAGGCTGAACAGGGGGGAATCACTGAAGCTTTCTTT
j_call: TRBJ2-7; d_call: TRBD2; clone_size: .; v_call: TRBV2; cdr3_aa: CASPGGHGLACPYEQYF; cdr3_nt: TGTGCCAGCCCCGGTGGGCATGGACTAGCTTGCCCCTACGAGCAGTACTTC
j_call: TRBJ2-1; d_call: .; clone_size: .; v_call: TRBV7-8; cdr3_aa: CASSPLGQYNEQFF; cdr3_nt: TGTGCCAGCAGCCCACTGGGGCAGTACAATGAGCAGTTCTTC
j_call: TRBJ2-2; d_call: TRBD1; clone_size: .; v_call: TRBV2; cdr3_aa: CASSWDSSTGELFF; cdr3_nt: TGTGCCAGCAGTTGGGACAGCAGCACCGGGGAGCTGTTTTTT
j_call: TRBJ1-6; d_call: .; clone_size: .; v_call: TRBV27; cdr3_aa: CASSFAGGSPLHF; cdr3_nt: TGTGCCAGCAGTTTTGCGGGTGGGTCACCCCTCCACTTT
j_call: TRBJ1-6; d_call: TRBD1; clone_size: .; v_call: TRBV19; cdr3_aa: CASSQGASSPLHF; cdr3_nt: TGTGCCAGTAGTCAGGGGGCCTCTTCACCCCTCCACTTT
j_call: TRBJ2-7; d_call: TRBD2; clone_size: .; v_call: TRBV28; cdr3_aa: CASSFVGGRVWEQYF; cdr3_nt: TGTGCCAGCAGTTTTGTTGGCGGGAGGGTTTGGGAGCAGTACTTC
j_call: TRBJ2-1; d_call: .; clone_size: .; v_call: TRBV11-1; cdr3_aa: CASSFYNEQFF; cdr3_nt: TGTGCCAGCAGCTTTTACAATGAGCAGTTCTTC
j_call: TRBJ1-2; d_call: TRBD1; clone_size: .; v_call: TRBV29-1; cdr3_aa: CSVGGQAGDYGYTF; cdr3_nt: TGCAGCGTTGGGGGACAGGCGGGGGACTATGGCTACACCTTC
j_call: TRBJ2-5; d_call: .; clone_size: .; v_call: TRBV7-2; cdr3_aa: CASSSGYQETQYF; cdr3_nt: TGTGCCAGCAGCTCAGGGTACCAAGAGACCCAGTACTTC
j_call: TRBJ1-3; d_call: .; clone_size: .; v_call: TRBV11-3; cdr3_aa: CASSVDGLSGNTIYF; cdr3_nt: TGTGCCAGCAGCGTGGACGGACTCTCTGGAAACACCATATATTTT
j_call: TRBJ2-7; d_call: TRBD1; clone_size: .; v_call: TRBV6-5; cdr3_aa: CASSYGQGAYEQYF; cdr3_nt: TGTGCCAGCAGTTACGGGCAGGGGGCCTACGAGCAGTACTTC
j_call: TRBJ2-7; d_call: TRBD1; clone_size: .; v_call: TRBV5-1; cdr3_aa: CASSPRDSSYEQYF; cdr3_nt: TGCGCCAGCAGCCCACGGGACAGCTCCTACGAGCAGTACTTC
j_call: TRBJ1-3; d_call: .; clone_size: once; v_call: TRBV5-1; cdr3_aa: CASSKEGRAGGNTIYF; cdr3_nt: TGCGCCAGCAGTAAGGAGGGCAGAGCGGGCGGAAACACCATATATTTT
j_call: TRBJ1-5; d_call: TRBD1; clone_size: .; v_call: TRBV18; cdr3_aa: CASSTGQGASNQPQHF; cdr3_nt: TGTGCCAGCTCAACTGGACAGGGGGCAAGCAATCAGCCCCAGCATTTT
j_call: TRBJ2-7; d_call: .; clone_size: .; v_call: TRBV5-1; cdr3_aa: CASSYPGEQYF; cdr3_nt: TGCGCCAGCAGCTATCCGGGCGAGCAGTACTTC
j_call: TRBJ1-6; d_call: TRBD1; clone_size: .; v_call: TRBV5-1; cdr3_aa: CASRPGTGGLNSPLHF; cdr3_nt: TGCGCCAGCAGACCCGGGACAGGGGGATTAAATTCACCCCTCCACTTT
j_call: TRBJ1-2; d_call: .; clone_size: .; v_call: TRBV20-1; cdr3_aa: CSAGTHYGYTF; cdr3_nt: TGCAGTGCTGGAACGCACTATGGCTACACCTTC
j_call: TRBJ2-5; d_call: TRBD2; clone_size: few; v_call: TRBV27; cdr3_aa: CASSTLAAFKETQYF; cdr3_nt: TGTGCCAGCAGTACCCTAGCGGCCTTTAAAGAGACCCAGTACTTC
j_call: TRBJ2-7; d_call: TRBD2; clone_size: .; v_call: TRBV18; cdr3_aa: CASSVGTSDGGYEQYF; cdr3_nt: TGTGCCAGCTCGGTAGGGACTAGTGATGGTGGCTACGAGCAGTACTTC
j_call: TRBJ2-7; d_call: TRBD2; clone_size: .; v_call: TRBV5-1; cdr3_aa: CASSGLAGGPSYEQYF; cdr3_nt: TGCGCCAGCAGCGGACTAGCGGGAGGCCCCTCCTACGAGCAGTACTTC
j_call: TRBJ2-7; d_call: .; clone_size: .; v_call: TRBV6-5; cdr3_aa: CASSYTPSDRYYEQYF; cdr3_nt: TGTGCCAGCAGTTACACCCCCTCGGACAGATACTACGAGCAGTACTTC
j_call: TRBJ1-2; d_call: .; clone_size: .; v_call: TRBV7-2; cdr3_aa: CASSLDLGRYGYTF; cdr3_nt: TGTGCCAGCAGCTTAGATCTAGGACGTTATGGCTACACCTTC
j_call: TRBJ2-3; d_call: TRBD1; clone_size: .; v_call: TRBV11-2; cdr3_aa: CASSLPMDRGTDTQYF; cdr3_nt: TGTGCCAGCAGCCTACCCATGGACAGGGGCACAGATACGCAGTATTTT
j_call: TRBJ2-1; d_call: .; clone_size: .; v_call: TRBV18; cdr3_aa: CASSPGRERGNEQFF; cdr3_nt: TGTGCCAGCTCACCAGGAAGGGAAAGGGGGAATGAGCAGTTCTTC
j_call: TRBJ1-2; d_call: TRBD1; clone_size: .; v_call: TRBV18; cdr3_aa: CASSPDQGDIVGYTF; cdr3_nt: TGTGCCAGCTCACCGGACCAGGGGGATATAGTTGGCTACACCTTC